This paragraph covers one T cell receptor (beta chain) sequence. This same CDR3 is encoded by further DNA sequences in the sample. Assay runs were performed at deep level. The protocol was immunoSEQ multiplex PCR, while the TCRdb copy is restricted to in-frame clones and leaves out a portion. The table includes 550,000 to 600,000 clones, 95% to 98% detected once. As defined, naive CD8 cells were CD45RO-negative and positively selected for CCR7, with terminally differentiated effector memory CD45RA+ cells excluded. V lost 2 bases and J 4 bases, leaving 4 bases between the germline ends. In germline, CDR1 is SGHDT, CDR2 YYEEEE. The CDR3 is made up of 12 amino acids. These data are taken from a study of shared clonotypes between healthy human individuals.

The clonotype was recovered from a man in his thirties or forties in good health. Sequencing input: naive CD8+ T cells sorted from blood. The chain couples TRBV5-6 to TRBJ1-5; D is undetermined. Here the CDR3 reads CASSFDNQPQHF. As DNA, the CDR3 is TGTGCCAGCAGCTTCGATAATCAGCCCCAGCATTTT.